One sample yielded the 8 T cell receptor beta chains listed below, sequenced in a study of shared clonotypes between healthy human individuals. This table comes from immunoSEQ multiplex PCR, and its TCRdb copy is limited to in-frame clones, with some not included. The table includes more than 2 million clones, 90% to 96% detected once. The sequenced sample was naive CD4+ T cells sorted from blood. Subset given: CD45RA+ positively selected. The receptors derive from a man aged 18 to 29 in good health.

A remark on this clone: Other DNA sequences in this sample translate to the same CDR3. This chain connects TRBV18 to TRBJ2-7, with TRBD2 matching 13 bases. The CDR3 is made up of 15 amino acids. J lost 3 bases, V lost 3 bases, and 2 bases had no gene match. Germline V gives CDR1 KGHSH, CDR2 LQKENI. The DNA of the CDR3 is TGTGCCAGCTCACCCGGGACTAGCGGGAACTACGAGCAGTACTTC. Protein: CASSPGTSGNYEQYF.

The CDR3 nucleotides read TGTGCCAGCAGTACTATCCGGGACAAGTATTCTGAAGCTTTCTTT. Amino acid sequence: CASSTIRDKYSEAFF. The chain combines TRBV6-5 with TRBJ1-1, with TRBD1 as a possible D gene (6 bases). V gave up 5 bases and J gave up 6 bases, with 19 bases separating them. Per germline, CDR1 MNHEY and CDR2 SVGAGI. The CDR3 is 15 amino acids.

The V and J genes are TRBV7-2 and TRBJ2-7, with a weak D call TRBD2 (6 bases). V gave up 4 bases and J gave up 0 bases, with 13 bases separating them. The CDR3 covers 15 residues. Looked up from germline, CDR1 is SGHTA and CDR2 is FQGNSA. The CDR3 sequence: CASSWEAGISYEQYF. CDR3 coding DNA: TGTGCCAGCAGCTGGGAGGCGGGCATCTCCTACGAGCAGTACTTC.

V usage is TRBV2 and J usage is TRBJ2-5; D tentatively fits TRBD1 or TRBD2 (5 bases each). This CDR3 comprises 14 residues. Trimming removed 2 bases at V and 2 bases at J, with 9 bases between. CDR1 and CDR2 from the germline V gene are SNHLY and FYNNEI. The CDR3 DNA reads TGTGCCAGCAGTGAACTGGGGACGCAAGAGACCCAGTACTTC. Its protein product is CASSELGTQETQYF.

The chain employs TRBV6-1 and TRBJ1-2, with 7 bases lining up with TRBD1. CDR3 size: 13 residues. Trimming removed 8 bases from V and 4 bases from J; junction bases left unmatched: 7. The V gene's germline CDR1 is MNHNS and CDR2 SASEGT. CDR3 region: CASETGDPYGYTF. CDR3 in DNA: TGTGCCAGCGAAACAGGGGATCCCTATGGCTACACCTTC.

This chain joins TRBV9 and TRBJ1-2; D possibly corresponds to TRBD1 (5 bases). The CDR3 spans 13 residues. The V end lost 4 bases, the J end lost 3 bases, and 10 bases lay between the germline ends. CDR1 is SGDLS and CDR2 is YYNGEE in the germline V gene. This CDR3 reads CASSPGRDYGYTF. The CDR3 DNA follows: TGTGCCAGCAGCCCGGGACGCGACTATGGCTACACCTTC.

For this clone: This specimen includes other DNA sequences encoding the same CDR3. V and J are TRBV28 and TRBJ1-1; D uncertain. This CDR3 is 13 amino acids long. The germline V and J ends were trimmed by 2 bases and 2 bases, with 6 bases remaining between them. Germline lookup yields CDR1 MDHEN and CDR2 SYDVKM. The CDR3 nucleotides are TGTGCCAGCAGTTTAGTCGGAAACACTGAAGCTTTCTTT. Translating it yields CASSLVGNTEAFF.

This chain uses TRBV28 with TRBJ2-7; 7 nucleotides agree with TRBD2. V lost 6 bases, J lost 1 base, and 3 bases stayed unmatched. In germline, CDR1 is MDHEN, CDR2 SYDVKM. The CDR3 runs 13 residues. CDR3 coding DNA: TGTGCCAGCAGCTGGGGGGGATCCTACGAGCAGTACTTC. It specifies CASSWGGSYEQYF. The full variable domain, completed using reference TRBV28 and TRBJ2-7, is DVKVTQSSRYLVKRTGEKVFLECVQDMDHENMFWYRQDPGLGLRLIYFSYDVKMKEKGDIPEGYSVSREKKERFSLILESASTNQTSMYLCASSWGGSYEQYFGPGTRLTVT.